These 11 T cell receptor beta chains share one sample of origin, sequenced in a study of sequential checkpoint blockade in melanoma. Treatment in this sample: randomized to nivolumab then ipilimumab (arm A) or the reverse (arm B). Profiling relied on immunoSEQ multiplex PCR, and the TCRdb table lists in-frame clones only, not all of them. The data show about 8,000 clones, approximately 60% seen once. The specimen comprised CD8+ T cells sorted from blood (inferred from file names), sampled from a patient given nivolumab and ipilimumab in sequence. The receptors stem from a human donor with melanoma.

The V and J genes are TRBV6-4 and TRBJ1-5; unclear D gene. CDR1 and CDR2 from the germline V gene are MRHNA and SNTAGT. The V end was cut by 5 bases, the J end by 6 bases, with 14 bases between. The CDR3 contains 14 residues. CDR3: CASSYGSTGQPQHF. CDR3 nucleotide sequence: TGTGCCAGCAGTTACGGGTCCACGGGTCAGCCCCAGCATTTT.

V usage is TRBV29-1 and J usage is TRBJ2-7; 8 bases are a match to TRBD1. CDR1 is SQVTM and CDR2 is ANQGSEA in the germline V gene. The V segment lost 5 bases and the J segment 3 bases; nucleotides outside the gene matches: 6. The CDR3 has 13 amino acids. The CDR3: CSVYGTGYYEQYF. The DNA for the CDR3 is TGCAGCGTTTATGGGACAGGATACTACGAGCAGTACTTC.

This chain links TRBV9 with TRBJ2-7; perhaps TRBD2 as D (6 bases). This CDR3 is built from 15 residues. The V gene lost 3 bases and the J gene lost 0 bases, with 13 bases spanning the gap. In germline, CDR1 is SGDLS, CDR2 YYNGEE. The CDR3 coding sequence is TGTGCCAGCAGCGCCGCAGCGGGTATCTCCTACGAGCAGTACTTC. As protein: CASSAAAGISYEQYF.

This clone was recorded a few times. This is likely an artifact of a read error, given a far larger clone one base away. V gene TRBV7-2 combines with J gene TRBJ1-2; no clear D gene. V gave up 5 bases and J gave up 0 bases, with 19 bases separating them. Germline lookup yields CDR1 SGHTA and CDR2 FQGNSA. CDR3 length: 17 amino acids. CDR3 in amino acids: CASSPRTYSNPNYGYTF. CDR3 bases: TGTGCCAGCAGCCCGCGGACTTACTCAAACCCTAACTATGGCTACACCTTC.

The CDR3 is CASSQTFSTYEQYF. As DNA, the CDR3 is TGCGCCAGCAGCCAGACTTTCTCTACCTACGAGCAGTACTTC. The chain carries TRBV4-1 and TRBJ2-7; D unresolved. This CDR3 is built from 14 residues. CDR1 and CDR2 from the germline V gene are MGHRA and YSYEKL. Trimming removed 3 bases from V and 2 bases from J, with 11 bases in between.

This chain uses TRBV28 with TRBJ1-6, with D maybe TRBD1 (5 bases). Germline lookup yields CDR1 MDHEN and CDR2 SYDVKM. V was cut by 4 bases and J by 11 bases, with 15 bases left in between. CDR3 length: 14 residues. The DNA of the CDR3 is TGTGCCAGCAGTTCCCCGGGGGACGTGGCACCCCTCCACTTT. It encodes CASSSPGDVAPLHF.

The chain employs TRBV18 and TRBJ1-1; D gene uncertain. The germline V gene encodes CDR1 KGHSH and CDR2 LQKENI. The CDR3 is 13 amino acids. Trimming stripped 3 bases from V and 1 base from J, with 6 bases between. The CDR3 loop is CASSPTGNTEAFF. DNA of the CDR3: TGTGCCAGCTCACCGACGGGGAACACTGAAGCTTTCTTT.

This clone is medium-sized within its sample. The V call is TRBV5-1, the J call TRBJ1-2, with TRBD1 as a possible D gene (5 bases). This CDR3 comprises 16 residues. Trimming cost V 0 bases and J 4 bases, with 16 bases left between them. Germline loops: CDR1 SGHRS, CDR2 YFSETQ. The CDR3, as DNA: TGCGCCAGCAGCTTGGCCAATGCAGGGCGAATCTATGGCTACACCTTC. This gives the protein CASSLANAGRIYGYTF.

The chain employs TRBV7-8 and TRBJ1-5; tentatively, D is TRBD1 (6 bases). In germline, CDR1 is SGHVS, CDR2 FQNEAQ. The CDR3 has 15 residues. V was shortened by 5 bases and J by 6 bases, with 17 bases between the two germline ends. This chain's CDR3 is CASSPREQGGQPQHF. The CDR3 DNA follows: TGTGCCAGCAGCCCACGGGAACAGGGCGGTCAGCCCCAGCATTTT.

The table lists this clone with a few counts. The chain joins TRBV5-8 to TRBJ2-7; no definite D call. Germline-derived CDR1 and CDR2 are SGHTS and YDEGEE. The CDR3 contains 14 residues. Trimming pared 2 bases from V and 0 bases from J, leaving 9 bases between. CDR3 sequence: CASSFPADSYEQYF. CDR3 DNA: TGTGCCAGCAGCTTCCCGGCGGACTCCTACGAGCAGTACTTC.

This chain joins TRBV18 and TRBJ2-1, with 11 bases that match TRBD2. CDR1 and CDR2 from the germline V gene are KGHSH and LQKENI. The trim removed 4 bases at V and 2 bases at J, leaving 4 bases unmatched. This CDR3 has 16 residues. CDR3 in DNA: TGTGCCAGCTCACAACTACTAGCGGGAGCCTACAATGAGCAGTTCTTC. Protein: CASSQLLAGAYNEQFF.